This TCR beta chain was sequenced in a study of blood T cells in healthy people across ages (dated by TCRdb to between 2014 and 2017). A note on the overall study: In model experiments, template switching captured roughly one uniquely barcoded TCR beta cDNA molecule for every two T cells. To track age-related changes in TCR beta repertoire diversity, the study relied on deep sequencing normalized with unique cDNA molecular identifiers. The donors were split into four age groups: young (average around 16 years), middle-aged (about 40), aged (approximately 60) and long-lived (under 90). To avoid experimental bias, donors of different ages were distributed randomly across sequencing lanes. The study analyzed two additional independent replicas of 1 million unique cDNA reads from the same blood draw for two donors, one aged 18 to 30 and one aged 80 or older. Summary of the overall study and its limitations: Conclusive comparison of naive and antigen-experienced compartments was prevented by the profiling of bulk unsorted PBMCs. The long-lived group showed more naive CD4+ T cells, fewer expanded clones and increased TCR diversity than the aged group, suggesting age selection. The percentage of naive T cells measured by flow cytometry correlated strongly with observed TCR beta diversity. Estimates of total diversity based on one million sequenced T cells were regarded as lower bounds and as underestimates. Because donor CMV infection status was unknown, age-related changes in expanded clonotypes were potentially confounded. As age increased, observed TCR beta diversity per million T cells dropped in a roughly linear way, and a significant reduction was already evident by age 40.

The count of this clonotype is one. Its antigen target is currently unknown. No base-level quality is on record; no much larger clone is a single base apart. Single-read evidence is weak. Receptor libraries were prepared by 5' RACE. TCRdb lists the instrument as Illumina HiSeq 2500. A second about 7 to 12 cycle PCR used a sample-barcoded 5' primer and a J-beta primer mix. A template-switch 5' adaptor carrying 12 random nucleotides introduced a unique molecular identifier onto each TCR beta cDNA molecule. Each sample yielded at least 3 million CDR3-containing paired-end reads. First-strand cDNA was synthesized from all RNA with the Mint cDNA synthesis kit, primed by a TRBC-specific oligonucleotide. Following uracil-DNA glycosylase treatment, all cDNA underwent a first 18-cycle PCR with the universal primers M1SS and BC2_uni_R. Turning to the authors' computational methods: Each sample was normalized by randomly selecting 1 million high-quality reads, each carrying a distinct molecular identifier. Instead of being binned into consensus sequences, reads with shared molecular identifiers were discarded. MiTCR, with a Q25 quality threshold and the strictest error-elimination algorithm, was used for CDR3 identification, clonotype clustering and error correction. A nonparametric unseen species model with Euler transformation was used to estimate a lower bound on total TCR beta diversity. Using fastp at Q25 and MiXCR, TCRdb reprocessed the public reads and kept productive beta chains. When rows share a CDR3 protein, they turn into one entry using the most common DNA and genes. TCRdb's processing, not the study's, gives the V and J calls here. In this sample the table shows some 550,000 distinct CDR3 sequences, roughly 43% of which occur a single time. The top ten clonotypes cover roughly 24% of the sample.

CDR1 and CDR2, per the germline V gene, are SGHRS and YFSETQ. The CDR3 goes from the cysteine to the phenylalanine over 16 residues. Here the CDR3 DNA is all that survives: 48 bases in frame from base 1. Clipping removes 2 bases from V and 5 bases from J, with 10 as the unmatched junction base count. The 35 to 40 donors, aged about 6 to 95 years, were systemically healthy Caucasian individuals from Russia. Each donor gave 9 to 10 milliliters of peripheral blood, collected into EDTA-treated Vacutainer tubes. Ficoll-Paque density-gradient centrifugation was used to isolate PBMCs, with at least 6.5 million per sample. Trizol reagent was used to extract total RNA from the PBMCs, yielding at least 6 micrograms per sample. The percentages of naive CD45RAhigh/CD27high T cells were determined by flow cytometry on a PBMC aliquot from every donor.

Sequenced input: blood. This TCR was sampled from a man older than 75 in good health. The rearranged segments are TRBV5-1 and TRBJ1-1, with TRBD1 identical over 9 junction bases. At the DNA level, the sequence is TGCGCCAGCAGCTTACTTACAGGGGGCGCGGAAACTGAAGCTTTCTTT. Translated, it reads CASSLLTGGAETEAFF.